This TCR beta chain derives from a study of early T cells in non-severe SARS-CoV-2 infection. About the research overall: Bulk RNA from unsorted whole blood was sequenced; chains were unpaired. Study conclusions and caveats: Lookups in VDJdb leaned toward anti-spike CD8 responses and missed private and CD4 specificities.

For this clonotype: The antigen remains undetermined.

MiXCR was run by TCRdb on the 5' RACE reads, yielding one entry per CDR3 protein. Of around 79,000 distinct CDR3 sequences listed, approximately 10% are singletons. CDR1 and CDR2 from the germline V gene are SGHRS and YFSETQ. The CDR3 has 13 residues. The J segment lost 8 bases and the V segment lost 4 bases, leaving 6 bases of the junction unmatched. The genes are TRBV5-1 and TRBJ1-3, with TRBD1 identical over 7 bases. This TCR was recovered from an adult who was a healthcare worker with PCR-confirmed SARS-CoV-2 infection or an uninfected control (not recorded which). This material consisted of whole blood, taken at baseline. The CDR3: CASSPDRADTIYF. As DNA, the CDR3 is TGCGCCAGCAGCCCTGACAGGGCCGACACCATATATTTT.